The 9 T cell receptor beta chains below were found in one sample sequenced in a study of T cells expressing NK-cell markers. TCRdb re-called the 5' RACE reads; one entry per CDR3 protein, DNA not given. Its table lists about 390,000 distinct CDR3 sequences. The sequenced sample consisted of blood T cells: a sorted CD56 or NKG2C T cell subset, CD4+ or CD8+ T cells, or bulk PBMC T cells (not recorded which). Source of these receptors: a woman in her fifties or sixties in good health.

CDR3 protein: CASSQDPPGAKNIQYF. This chain joins TRBV4-2 and TRBJ2-4; the D call from TCRdb, TRBD2, cannot be confirmed without DNA. Germline-derived CDR1 and CDR2 are LGHNA and YNFKEQ. CDR3 length: 16 amino acids.

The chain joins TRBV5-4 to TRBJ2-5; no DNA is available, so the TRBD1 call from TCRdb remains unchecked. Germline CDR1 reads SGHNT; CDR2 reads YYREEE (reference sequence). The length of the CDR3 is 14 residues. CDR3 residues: CASSLTGNEETQYF.

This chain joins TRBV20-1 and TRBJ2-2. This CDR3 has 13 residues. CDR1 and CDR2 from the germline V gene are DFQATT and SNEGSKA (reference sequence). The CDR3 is CSAREPWGGELFF.

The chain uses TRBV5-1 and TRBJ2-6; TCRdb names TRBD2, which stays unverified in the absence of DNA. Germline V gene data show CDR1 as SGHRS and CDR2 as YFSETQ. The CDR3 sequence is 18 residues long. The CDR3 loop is CASSGGLADYSGANVLTF.

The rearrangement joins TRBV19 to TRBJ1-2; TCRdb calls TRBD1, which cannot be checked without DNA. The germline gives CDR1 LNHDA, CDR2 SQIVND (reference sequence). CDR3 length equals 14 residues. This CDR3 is CASSIPGHYYGYTF.

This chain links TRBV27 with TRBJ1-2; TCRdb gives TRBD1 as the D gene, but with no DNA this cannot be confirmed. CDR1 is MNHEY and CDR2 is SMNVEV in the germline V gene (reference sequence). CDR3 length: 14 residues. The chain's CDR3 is CASSPGTSTYGYTF.

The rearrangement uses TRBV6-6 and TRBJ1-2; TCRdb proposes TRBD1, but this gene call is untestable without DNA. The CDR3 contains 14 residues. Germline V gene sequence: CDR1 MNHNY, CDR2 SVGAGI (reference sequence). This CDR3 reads CASLGREVGYGYTF.

The CDR3: CSVGTHHSGRFDEQFF. The chain has TRBV29-1 and TRBJ2-1; TCRdb picks TRBD2, but there is no DNA to check that call. The CDR3 extends over 16 amino acids. Germline V gives CDR1 SQVTM, CDR2 ANQGSEA.

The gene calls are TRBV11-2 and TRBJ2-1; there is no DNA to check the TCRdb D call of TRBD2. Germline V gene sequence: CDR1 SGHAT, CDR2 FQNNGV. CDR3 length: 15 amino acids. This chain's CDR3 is CASSSLRGSRNEQFF.